This TCR beta chain comes out of a study of CD8+ T cells in alopecia areata. Background on the study: Treated individuals took tofacitinib by mouth, 5 to 10 mg twice daily.

Following RNA extraction, reverse transcription yielded cDNA that acted as the sequencing template. Sequencing used immunoSEQ multiplex PCR; TCRdb keeps in-frame clones, though not all of them. The data show roughly 230,000 clones, with approximately 40% seen just once and 2% to 3% held by the top ten. Treatment of the sample: oral pan-JAK inhibitor, 5-10 mg twice daily. Study findings and constraints: The study found that many expanded lesional clones persisted in scalp and blood during tofacitinib. For patients receiving tofacitinib, scalp clonality and expanded CD8+ clones among the top 100 significantly decreased.

Germline V lookup: CDR1 MNHEY, CDR2 SMNVEV (reference sequence). This CDR3 contains 14 residues. The junction had 9 bases not matched to a gene; V was cut back by 7 bases and J by 7 bases. This clone turned up a few times. Its target is not known. The clonotype comes from a human donor with alopecia areata. The source was CD4+ T cells sorted from blood, collected at approximately week 36, from a patient treated with tofacitinib. The J gene is TRBJ1-2, the V gene TRBV27, with 10 bases that match TRBD1. The CDR3 DNA reads TGTGCCAGCAATTCGGGACAGGGGTCGGGTGGCTACACCTTC. It translates to CASNSGQGSGGYTF.